These 19 T cell receptor beta chains were all obtained from the same sample, sequenced in a study of T cell responses to AZD1222 COVID-19 vaccine. Repertoires were generated with immunoSEQ multiplex PCR, while TCRdb's copy carries only in-frame clones and drops some. Here the sample spans tens of thousands of clones, approximately 89% being singletons. The starting material was peripheral blood, obtained on day 0 of AZD1222 vaccination. All receptors derive from an adult in good health.

The chain joins TRBV28 to TRBJ2-7; possible D gene TRBD2, 6 bases. CDR3 length: 15 amino acids. Trimming took 5 bases from V and 4 from J, leaving 18 bases between them. The V gene's germline CDR1 is MDHEN and CDR2 SYDVKM. CDR3 amino acids: CASSPRLGGAYEQYF. The CDR3, as DNA: TGTGCCAGCAGTCCCCGACTGGGCGGGGCGTACGAGCAGTACTTC.

The CDR3 loop is CASREQGRGVMGAFF. The DNA for the CDR3 is TGTGCCAGTAGAGAACAGGGACGCGGTGTTATGGGAGCTTTCTTT. This chain links TRBV19 with TRBJ1-1; possible D gene TRBD1, 6 bases. The CDR3 covers 15 residues. The germline V gene encodes CDR1 LNHDA and CDR2 SQIVND (reference sequence). V was pared by 6 bases and J by 10 bases, with 24 bases between.

This rearrangement joins TRBV4-1 to TRBJ2-1, with 10 bases that match TRBD2. Trimming took 0 bases from V and 2 from J; bases not matched to a gene: 1. CDR3 length: 16 residues. CDR1 MGHRA and CDR2 YSYEKL come from the germline V gene. Written as DNA, the CDR3 is TGCGCCAGCAGCCAAGACACTAGCGGGGCCTACAATGAGCAGTTCTTC. It is translated as CASSQDTSGAYNEQFF.

This rearrangement joins TRBV28 to TRBJ1-5; a weak D match, TRBD1 (5 bases). CDR1 MDHEN and CDR2 SYDVKM come from the germline V gene. V shed 4 bases and J shed 2 bases, with 9 bases lying between them. The CDR3 length is 14 residues. The CDR3: CASSYGDGNQPQHF. CDR3 DNA sequence: TGTGCCAGCAGTTACGGGGACGGCAATCAGCCCCAGCATTTT.

The chain carries TRBV27 and TRBJ2-1; D call uncertain. Germline loops: CDR1 MNHEY, CDR2 SMNVEV (reference sequence). The CDR3 is 11 amino acids. V lost 1 base to trimming and J lost 6 bases, with 1 base between them. The CDR3 loop reads CASSLFNEQFF. As DNA, the CDR3 is TGTGCCAGCAGTTTATTCAATGAGCAGTTCTTC.

This clone was recorded only once. The chain is built from TRBV7-9 and TRBJ1-2, with TRBD1 identical over 8 bases. V was clipped by 4 bases and J by 7 bases; unmatched bases: 5. This CDR3 is 13 amino acids long. Germline assignment: CDR1 SEHNR and CDR2 FQNEAQ (reference sequence). DNA of the CDR3: TGTGCCAGCAGCTCGGGAGGACAGGGTGGCTACACCTTC. It specifies CASSSGGQGGYTF.

This clone came up once. This chain joins TRBV2 and TRBJ2-3; 7 nucleotides agree with TRBD1. In germline, CDR1 is SNHLY, CDR2 FYNNEI. With 4 bases clipped from V and 4 bases from J, the junction kept 5 bases outside the gene matches. This CDR3 comprises 14 residues. The DNA for the CDR3 is TGTGCCAGCAGTGTCAGGGGGTTCGCAGATACGCAGTATTTT. Translating gives CASSVRGFADTQYF.

As to this clone: This sample also contains other DNA sequences that code for the same CDR3. The gene calls are TRBV12-3 or TRBV12-4 and TRBJ1-5; 9 bases match TRBD1. CDR3 length: 13 residues. J lost 6 bases, V lost 3 bases, and 0 bases had no gene match. The CDR3 coding sequence is TGTGCCAGCAGTTTGGACAGGGGTCAGCCCCAGCATTTT. Translating it yields CASSLDRGQPQHF.

This clone was detected once. V and J are TRBV28 and TRBJ1-4; TRBD1 is a possible D gene (6 bases). The V gene lost 7 bases and the J gene lost 4 bases, with 16 bases spanning the gap. The CDR3 totals 15 residues. Per germline, CDR1 MDHEN and CDR2 SYDVKM. CDR3 residues: CASKSGGQDNEKLFF. DNA of the CDR3: TGTGCCAGCAAATCCGGGGGGCAAGATAATGAAAAACTGTTTTTT.

J is TRBJ1-1 and V is TRBV7-6; TRBD1 might be the D (5 bases). CDR1 is SGHVS and CDR2 is FNYEAQ in the germline V gene. This CDR3 is built from 15 residues. Trimming removed 3 bases from V and 0 bases from J, with 11 bases in between. DNA for the CDR3: TGTGCCAGCAGCTTCGGGCAGGGAGTGAACACTGAAGCTTTCTTT. Translated, it gives CASSFGQGVNTEAFF.

The chain is built from TRBV2 and TRBJ1-5, with unresolved D. The germline V and J ends were trimmed by 1 base and 7 bases, with 11 bases remaining between them. CDR3 size: 14 residues. Germline CDR1 reads SNHLY; CDR2 reads FYNNEI. CDR3 in DNA: TGTGCCAGCAGTGAAGTGACTCACGGGCAGCCCCAGCATTTT. It codes for CASSEVTHGQPQHF. Combining the CDR3 with reference TRBV2 and TRBJ1-5 gives the whole variable domain EPEVTQTPSHQVTQMGQEVILRCVPISNHLYFYWYRQILGQKVEFLVSFYNNEISEKSEIFDDQFSVERPDGSNFTLKIRSTKLEDSAMYFCASSEVTHGQPQHFGDGTRLSIL.

J is TRBJ2-1 and V is TRBV6-5; 9 bases fit TRBD2. CDR3 length equals 13 residues. Trimming at V came to 10 bases and at J to 6 bases, leaving 7 bases not matched to a gene. The germline V gene has CDR1 MNHEY and CDR2 SVGAGI. CDR3 in DNA: TGTGCCACCTCACTAGCGGGTCCCAATGAGCAGTTCTTC. Its translation is CATSLAGPNEQFF.

This chain joins TRBV28 and TRBJ2-7, with TRBD2 matching 9 bases. The V gene end was trimmed by 3 bases and the J gene end by 1 base; junction bases not matched to a gene: 7. The CDR3 length is 16 residues. Germline V gene data show CDR1 as MDHEN and CDR2 as SYDVKM. The CDR3 spells CASSFGGRAYSYEQYF. CDR3 DNA: TGTGCCAGCAGTTTCGGCGGGAGGGCCTATTCCTACGAGCAGTACTTC.

Only one count was recorded for this clone. The J gene is TRBJ1-6, the V gene TRBV9; tentatively, D is TRBD1 (5 bases). Trimming took 3 bases from V and 4 from J, leaving 20 bases between them. The CDR3 loop spans 18 amino acids. The germline V gene encodes CDR1 SGDLS and CDR2 YYNGEE. CDR3 region: CASSADAGTRTYNSPLHF. Here the CDR3 DNA reads TGTGCCAGCAGCGCAGATGCCGGGACGAGAACTTATAATTCACCCCTCCACTTT.

The chain links TRBV10-3 to TRBJ1-1, with D unclear. Germline V CDR1 and CDR2: ENHRY, SYGVKD. The CDR3 spans 13 residues. Trimming took off 11 bases at V and 1 base at J, with 14 bases between the two ends. CDR3 bases: TGTGCCGTCGCGGCCGGATCGAACACTGAAGCTTTCTTT. As protein: CAVAAGSNTEAFF.

The chain links TRBV2 to TRBJ2-5, with D possibly being TRBD2 (5 bases). Trimming removed 2 bases from V and 2 bases from J, with 9 bases in between. The V gene's germline CDR1 is SNHLY and CDR2 FYNNEI. The CDR3 runs 14 residues. In DNA, the CDR3 is TGTGCCAGCAGTGAAACACGGGGACAAGAGACCCAGTACTTC. Amino acids: CASSETRGQETQYF.

The table lists this clone with a count of one. This chain joins TRBV4-3 and TRBJ1-3, with no clear D. Germline lookup yields CDR1 LGHNA and CDR2 YSLEER. There are 15 residues in the CDR3. The germline V and J ends were trimmed by 1 base and 2 bases, with 9 bases remaining between them. CDR3 DNA sequence: TGCGCCAGCAGCCAAGGGCGAAACCCTGGAAACACCATATATTTT. Its protein is CASSQGRNPGNTIYF.

V and J are TRBV7-3 and TRBJ2-3; 14 positions match TRBD2. Losses at the gene ends were 5 bases for V and 1 base for J; bases not matched to a gene: 11. Germline CDR1 and CDR2: SGHTA and FQGTGA. The CDR3 has 19 amino acids. CDR3 residues: CASSRRLAGGPSRTDTQYF. CDR3 nucleotides: TGTGCCAGCAGCCGTCGACTAGCGGGAGGGCCCTCTCGCACAGATACGCAGTATTTT.

The chain carries TRBV3-1 (or the pseudogene TRBV3-2) and TRBJ2-3, with 12 positions matching TRBD1. J was trimmed by 6 bases and V by 8 bases; bases with no gene match: 12. CDR1 is LGHDT and CDR2 is YNNKEL in the germline V gene (reference sequence). This CDR3 is built from 16 residues. The chain's CDR3 is CASEGSGQGAFDTQYF. CDR3 nucleotide sequence: TGTGCCAGCGAGGGCTCGGGACAGGGGGCTTTTGATACGCAGTATTTT.